What follows are 32 T cell receptor beta chains derived from one specimen sequenced in a study of shared clonotypes between healthy human individuals. Only CD45RO-negative cells positively selected for CCR7 counted as naive CD8 cells, so terminally differentiated effector memory CD45RA+ cells were excluded. Produced via immunoSEQ multiplex PCR; TCRdb's table is partial and in-frame only. The sample records 1.5 million to 2.5 million clones, 85% to 95% being singletons. Sequencing was performed on naive CD8+ T cells sorted from blood. These receptors all come from a man aged 18 to 29 in good health.

The rearrangement uses TRBV4-3 and TRBJ1-4; D gene ambiguous. CDR1 is LGHNA, CDR2 YSLEER, per germline. This CDR3 is built from 16 residues. The V end was cut by 1 base, the J end by 0 bases, with 9 bases between. CDR3 residues: CASSQGRQSTNEKLFF. The CDR3 coding sequence is TGCGCCAGCAGCCAAGGGCGTCAATCAACTAATGAAAAACTGTTTTTT.

This clone appeared once. The rearrangement joins TRBV27 to TRBJ1-2; D gene unclear. This CDR3 spans 14 amino acids. Between the trimmed V and J ends, which lost 7 bases and 8 bases, there was a span of 20 bases. Germline-derived CDR1 and CDR2 are MNHEY and SMNVEV (reference sequence). CDR3 sequence: CASIGRGWTGGYTF. CDR3 in DNA: TGTGCCAGCATCGGGCGGGGTTGGACTGGAGGCTACACCTTC.

V is TRBV15 and J is TRBJ2-2; perhaps TRBD1 as D (6 bases). V was cut by 5 bases and J by 2 bases, with 15 bases left in between. In germline, CDR1 is LNHNV, CDR2 YYDKDF (reference sequence). This CDR3 has 16 residues. CDR3 in amino acids: CATSADRRLNTGELFF. The CDR3, as DNA: TGTGCCACCAGCGCAGACAGGAGACTTAACACCGGGGAGCTGTTTTTT.

This clone showed up just once. The chain couples TRBV6-6 to TRBJ1-2; the D is unclear. Trimming removed 2 bases from V and 3 bases from J, with 13 bases in between. Looked up from germline, CDR1 is MNHNY and CDR2 is SVGAGI (reference sequence). There are 15 residues in the CDR3. For the CDR3, the DNA is TGTGCCAGCAGTTACCAGGAATCTCTGCACTATGGCTACACCTTC. Translating it yields CASSYQESLHYGYTF.

V is TRBV27 and J is TRBJ2-2; D may be TRBD1 (6 bases). Trimming pared 2 bases from V and 7 bases from J, leaving 11 bases between. CDR1 and CDR2 (germline): MNHEY, SMNVEV (reference sequence). The CDR3 totals 14 residues. The CDR3 DNA is TGTGCCAGCAGTTTAAGTGGGGGCGACGGGGAGCTGTTTTTT. Its protein is CASSLSGGDGELFF.

This chain links TRBV7-9 with TRBJ1-2; D is perhaps TRBD1 (6 bases). This CDR3 spans 15 amino acids. The germline gives CDR1 SEHNR, CDR2 FQNEAQ (reference sequence). Between the trimmed V and J ends, which lost 5 bases and 6 bases, there was a span of 19 bases. In DNA form, the CDR3 reads TGTGCCAGCAGCAAGATACAGGGATACGGAGATGGCTACACCTTC. It yields the protein CASSKIQGYGDGYTF.

With regard to this clone: The same CDR3 is also encoded by other DNA sequences in this sample. The chain couples TRBV7-9 to TRBJ2-1; D not resolved. V was pared by 2 bases and J by 7 bases, with 6 bases between. This CDR3 is 12 amino acids long. Germline CDR1 is SEHNR and CDR2 is FQNEAQ (reference sequence). The CDR3 reads CASSLFRNEQFF. The DNA of the CDR3 is TGTGCCAGCAGCTTATTTAGAAATGAGCAGTTCTTC.

For the CDR3, the DNA is TGTGCCAGCAGTTACTCCGTGGGGGCAACCTACAATGAGCAGTTCTTC. Translation gives CASSYSVGATYNEQFF. The chain has TRBV6-5 and TRBJ2-1, with a possible D match to TRBD1 (6 bases). The CDR3 is 16 residues long. Germline CDR1 reads MNHEY; CDR2 reads SVGAGI. The germline V and J ends were trimmed by 0 bases and 2 bases, with 11 bases remaining between them.

The chain couples TRBV30 to TRBJ1-1; D is unclear. This CDR3 has 11 amino acids. The germline V gene encodes CDR1 GTSNPN and CDR2 SVGIG (reference sequence). Trimming pared 5 bases from V and 7 bases from J, leaving 11 bases between. CDR3 sequence (DNA): TGTGCCTGGGGCCGGGCAGGTGAAGCTTTCTTT. Its protein product is CAWGRAGEAFF. Full variable domain (rest looked up from reference TRBV30 and TRBJ1-1): SQTIHQWPATLVQPVGSPLSLECTVEGTSNPNLYWYRQAAGRGLQLLFYSVGIGQISSEVPQNLSASRPQDRQFILSSKKLLLSDSGFYLCAWGRAGEAFFGQGTRLTVV.

This chain connects TRBV28 to TRBJ2-7; D uncertain. Germline loops: CDR1 MDHEN, CDR2 SYDVKM. V shed 4 bases and J shed 6 bases, with 19 bases lying between them. The length of the CDR3 is 15 residues. CDR3 protein: CASSSWTEEVVEQYF. In DNA form, the CDR3 reads TGTGCCAGCAGTTCATGGACCGAAGAGGTAGTCGAGCAGTACTTC.

The rearrangement joins TRBV27 to TRBJ1-2; D remains ambiguous. V gave up 1 base and J gave up 8 bases, with 5 bases separating them. The CDR3 is 11 amino acids. Germline V gene lookup returns CDR1 MNHEY and CDR2 SMNVEV (reference sequence). CDR3 coding DNA: TGTGCCAGCAGTTTATGGGTCGGCTACACCTTC. Translation: CASSLWVGYTF.

About this clone: Other DNA sequences within the sample encode an identical CDR3. This chain joins TRBV6-5 and TRBJ1-1; no clear D. CDR1 is MNHEY and CDR2 is SVGAGI in the germline V gene. The CDR3 has 13 residues. Trimming stripped 3 bases from V and 3 bases from J, with 8 bases between. The chain's CDR3 is CASSYNGDTEAFF. The CDR3, as DNA: TGTGCCAGCAGTTATAACGGTGACACTGAAGCTTTCTTT.

The gene calls are TRBV6-4 and TRBJ2-3; D remains ambiguous. Trimming pared 5 bases from V and 5 bases from J, leaving 11 bases between. This CDR3 contains 13 residues. Germline assignment: CDR1 MRHNA and CDR2 SNTAGT. The CDR3: CASSPPSGDTQYF. The CDR3 region has the DNA TGTGCCAGCAGTCCCCCAAGTGGAGATACGCAGTATTTT.

The chain employs TRBV6-5 and TRBJ2-7, with a tentative D call TRBD2 (7 bases). The CDR3 sequence is 16 residues long. Germline values: CDR1 MNHEY, CDR2 SVGAGI. Trimming stripped 0 bases from V and 5 bases from J, with 17 bases between. The CDR3 region is CASSYSKGGGGNEQYF. Written as DNA, the CDR3 is TGTGCCAGCAGTTACTCGAAGGGAGGGGGGGGCAACGAGCAGTACTTC.

The chain is built from TRBV5-1 and TRBJ2-2, with 10 bases matching TRBD2. The CDR3 extends over 16 amino acids. Germline values: CDR1 SGHRS, CDR2 YFSETQ. V trimming: 0 bases; J trimming: 1 base; junction bases outside the gene matches: 0. The CDR3 DNA reads TGCGCCAGCAGCTTGGGACTAGCGGGGAACACCGGGGAGCTGTTTTTT. It encodes CASSLGLAGNTGELFF.

With respect to this clone: Other DNA sequences in this sample translate to the same CDR3. The V call is TRBV6-1, the J call TRBJ1-5, with a possible D match to TRBD1 (6 bases). The CDR3 length is 14 residues. V was shortened by 2 bases and J by 1 base, with 6 bases between the two germline ends. Germline values: CDR1 MNHNS, CDR2 SASEGT. CDR3 bases: TGTGCCAGCAGTGAAACAGGGAGCAATCAGCCCCAGCATTTT. Its translation: CASSETGSNQPQHF.

The chain employs TRBV27 and TRBJ2-3; D is possibly TRBD2 (6 bases). This CDR3 spans 16 amino acids. CDR1 and CDR2 from the germline V gene are MNHEY and SMNVEV (reference sequence). The V gene lost 5 bases and the J gene lost 2 bases, with 17 bases spanning the gap. The DNA for the CDR3 is TGTGCCAGCAGTCCCAACTCGGGACTGACCACAGATACGCAGTATTTT. Translating it yields CASSPNSGLTTDTQYF.

This rearrangement joins TRBV4-1 to TRBJ1-2, with a tentative D call TRBD1 (6 bases). The CDR3 is 16 residues long. V was clipped by 3 bases and J by 1 base, with 15 bases between them. The germline CDR1 and CDR2 sequences are MGHRA and YSYEKL. The CDR3 nucleotides read TGCGCCAGCAGCCAGCAAAGCGGACAGAATAACTATGGCTACACCTTC. It translates to CASSQQSGQNNYGYTF.

The chain recombines TRBV2 with TRBJ2-7; the match to TRBD1 covers 10 bases. The CDR3 is 17 residues long. J was trimmed by 4 bases and V by 2 bases; bases with no gene match: 11. Germline CDR1 SNHLY, CDR2 FYNNEI. CDR3 residues: CASSEFPGQGSFYEQYF. In DNA form, the CDR3 reads TGTGCCAGCAGTGAATTCCCGGGACAGGGGTCTTTTTACGAGCAGTACTTC.

CDR3 in DNA: TGCAGCGTTGATATCAATGAGCAGTTCTTC. Its protein product is CSVDINEQFF. This chain connects TRBV29-1 to TRBJ2-1; D is unclear. Germline V gene lookup returns CDR1 SQVTM and CDR2 ANQGSEA. The CDR3 runs to 10 residues. Deletions cut 3 bases from V and 6 bases from J, with 3 bases between.

A few counts support this clone. The chain employs TRBV27 and TRBJ2-7; TRBD2 is a possible D gene (6 bases). Trimming took 7 bases from V and 7 from J, leaving 17 bases between them. The CDR3 spans 13 residues. Germline lookup yields CDR1 MNHEY and CDR2 SMNVEV (reference sequence). The CDR3: CASTPGSGAEQYF. The CDR3 DNA reads as TGTGCCAGCACCCCTGGCTCGGGAGCTGAGCAGTACTTC.

The chain carries TRBV9 and TRBJ2-1; the D gene is possibly TRBD1 (7 bases). This CDR3 has 16 residues. Trimming stripped 2 bases from V and 7 bases from J, with 19 bases between. CDR1 SGDLS and CDR2 YYNGEE come from the germline V gene. CDR3 protein: CASSVSTGRYGNEQFF. The CDR3 DNA follows: TGTGCCAGCAGCGTTTCGACAGGGAGGTACGGAAATGAGCAGTTCTTC.

The chain uses TRBV4-1 and TRBJ1-1; maybe TRBD1 (6 bases). CDR3 length equals 11 residues. The germline V gene encodes CDR1 MGHRA and CDR2 YSYEKL. V was pared by 4 bases and J by 8 bases, with 8 bases between. The CDR3 is CASSLGTEAFF. Written as DNA, the CDR3 is TGCGCCAGCAGCCTCGGGACAGAAGCTTTCTTT.

The V and J genes are TRBV23-1 and TRBJ1-4; 9 bases match TRBD1. TRBV23-1 is sorted into the ORF group, with uncertain function. The CDR3 totals 15 residues. Trimming cost V 4 bases and J 7 bases; bases outside gene matches: 7. DNA for the CDR3: TGCGCCAGCAGTCGGGGACAGGGCCAAGGTGAAAAACTGTTTTTT. As protein: CASSRGQGQGEKLFF.

This chain uses TRBV19 with TRBJ2-2, with 7 bases matching TRBD2. The CDR3 is 15 residues long. Losses at the gene ends were 3 bases for V and 7 bases for J; bases not matched to a gene: 8. CDR1 and CDR2 (germline): LNHDA, SQIVND (reference sequence). CDR3 amino acids: CASSILREHDGELFF. CDR3 nucleotides: TGTGCCAGTAGTATTTTGCGGGAGCACGACGGGGAGCTGTTTTTT.

This chain uses TRBV7-8 with TRBJ2-7; 10 bases are a match to TRBD2. This CDR3 is built from 14 residues. In germline, CDR1 is SGHVS, CDR2 FQNEAQ. Losses at the gene ends were 3 bases for V and 4 bases for J; bases not matched to a gene: 3. The CDR3 DNA follows: TGTGCCAGCAGCTTTGGGACTAGCGTGTACGAGCAGTACTTC. Translated, it gives CASSFGTSVYEQYF.

This clone was picked up one time. The same CDR3 is also encoded by other DNA sequences in this sample. V usage is TRBV29-1 and J usage is TRBJ2-1; D gene ambiguous. Between the trimmed V and J ends, which lost 0 bases and 0 bases, there was a span of 6 bases. This CDR3 is 14 amino acids long. Germline assignment: CDR1 SQVTM and CDR2 ANQGSEA. The CDR3 sequence is CSVEDRSSYNEQFF. CDR3 bases: TGCAGCGTTGAAGATCGAAGCTCCTACAATGAGCAGTTCTTC.

The chain uses TRBV6-1 and TRBJ2-7; the D gene could be TRBD1 or TRBD2 (5 bases each). The CDR3 has 15 residues. The V end lost 1 base, the J end lost 4 bases, and 14 bases lay between the germline ends. Per the germline V gene, CDR1 is MNHNS and CDR2 is SASEGT. The CDR3 DNA reads as TGTGCCAGCAGTGAAGGTCTGGGGGATGTATACGAGCAGTACTTC. Protein: CASSEGLGDVYEQYF.

The CDR3 protein is CASSLQGGLDTQYF. The CDR3 DNA is TGTGCCAGCAGCCTACAGGGAGGGCTTGATACGCAGTATTTT. The J gene is TRBJ2-3, the V gene TRBV9, with D possibly TRBD2 on 7 matching bases. The CDR3 sequence is 14 residues long. The germline V gene has CDR1 SGDLS and CDR2 YYNGEE. V was trimmed by 4 bases and J by 6 bases, leaving 15 bases between them.

This clone was observed a single time. This chain connects TRBV6-6 to TRBJ2-7, with D possibly TRBD2 on 5 matching bases. Trimming pared 6 bases from V and 5 bases from J, leaving 14 bases between. Germline assignment: CDR1 MNHNY and CDR2 SVGAGI (reference sequence). CDR3 length: 13 residues. The CDR3 bases are TGTGCCAGCAGCCATGAGGGTACCAACGAGCAGTACTTC. As protein: CASSHEGTNEQYF.

This chain joins TRBV10-2 and TRBJ2-3; 8 nucleotides align to TRBD1. CDR3 length equals 15 residues. Germline trimming cut 3 bases from V and 0 bases from J; bases unmatched to any gene: 2. Germline V CDR1 and CDR2: WSHSY, SAAADI. CDR3 protein: CASSDGQGSTDTQYF. CDR3 nucleotides: TGCGCCAGCAGTGATGGACAGGGAAGCACAGATACGCAGTATTTT.

This clone has a single count. V is TRBV13 and J is TRBJ2-7; tentatively, D is TRBD1 (7 bases). Trimming took 1 base from V and 0 from J, leaving 10 bases between them. This CDR3 contains 15 residues. Per germline, CDR1 PRHDT and CDR2 FYEKMQ (reference sequence). In DNA, the CDR3 is TGTGCCAGCAGCTTAGCAGGGGGGCCCTCCTACGAGCAGTACTTC. Its protein product is CASSLAGGPSYEQYF.